This T cell receptor beta chain was profiled in a study of blood T cell repertoires in COVID-19. Study overall: Donors in the United States, Italy and Spain gave samples during acute or convalescent COVID-19.

As processed by the authors: It was from reference gene primer amplification that nucleated cell counts were estimated. Generated by immunoSEQ multiplex PCR, the TCRdb table keeps only in-frame clones and is missing some. The DNA gave D and trimming, while V, J and clone size come from that table. The top ten hold approximately 2.4% of the sample, which has around 130,000 clones, about 86% seen once. Residents of about two dozen US areas, aged 18 to 89 years, made up the participants. Each participant's cohort was designated according to participant-reported clinical history. The CDR3 is 16 residues long. CDR1 SGHKS and CDR2 YYEKEE come from the germline V gene (reference sequence). Trimming cost V 4 bases and J 4 bases; bases outside gene matches: 10.

The chain couples TRBV5-5 to TRBJ1-5; 8 positions agree with TRBD1. This receptor was identified in a man in his forties with acute COVID-19. Sequencing was done on a sample of PBMCs or T cells enriched from blood (not recorded which). The DNA of the CDR3 is TGTGCCAGCAGCCAGAGTGTCGGACAGGGTAATCAGCCCCAGCATTTT. Its translation: CASSQSVGQGNQPQHF.